The T cell receptor beta chain under discussion was sequenced for a study of blood T cell repertoires in COVID-19. Whole-study context: Samples of COVID-19 (acute and convalescent) were obtained from the United States, Italy and Spain. From T cells, B-cell-depleted T cells, or PBMCs came the material, which was cDNA or gDNA.

Per the authors' pipeline: Amplified reference gene primers provided the basis for estimating nucleated cell counts. The repertoire was sequenced with immunoSEQ multiplex PCR; TCRdb's copy has only in-frame clones and lacks some. V, J and clone size reflect that table, while D and trimming were determined from the DNA. Of roughly 20,000 clones in the sample, 79% were seen once. V shed 4 bases, J shed 3 bases, and the junction held 4 bases outside the gene matches. Germline CDR1 is LGHDT and CDR2 is YNNKEL (reference sequence). The CDR3 extends over 15 amino acids. The specimen was peripheral blood. The V call is TRBV3-1 (or the pseudogene TRBV3-2), the J call TRBJ2-7; 12 nucleotides align to TRBD2. The TCR was taken from a man older than 75 with acute or convalescent COVID-19. CDR3: CASSLRTSGNYEQYF. For the CDR3, the DNA is TGTGCCAGCAGCCTCCGGACTAGCGGGAACTACGAGCAGTACTTC.